This T cell receptor (beta chain) derives from a study of shared clonotypes between healthy human individuals. Study-level information: A donor's plate count was three for CD4 naive and three for CD4 memory; CD8 naive had two and CD8 memory one. Regarding the study as a whole: Naive CD4 clonotype sharing across a few donors was 5% to 6%.

All of the donors resided in Nashville, Tennessee, and each was a Caucasian adult. In the study's own analysis: Junction-only immunoSEQ data arrived without quality scores, meaning filtering differed. Generated by immunoSEQ multiplex PCR, the TCRdb table keeps only in-frame clones and is missing some. V and J calls and clone size are those listed in that table; D and trimming were worked out from the DNA. The repertoire holds nearly 1 million clones, with less than 85% as singletons. There are 14 residues in the CDR3. The V gene's germline CDR1 is SGDLS and CDR2 YYNGEE. V was clipped by 0 bases and J by 8 bases, with 9 bases between them. Regarding this clone: Its antigen remains unknown.

Source material: memory CD4+ T cells sorted from blood. Subset noted: CD45RA-negative fraction. The V gene is TRBV9, the J gene TRBJ1-6; a weak D match, TRBD1 (6 bases). The receptor's source is a man aged 18 to 35 in good health. CDR3 sequence: CASSVAAGDSPLHF. CDR3 in DNA: TGTGCCAGCAGCGTAGCGGCAGGGGATTCACCCCTCCACTTT.